Listed here are 5 T cell receptor beta chains from one sample, sequenced in a study of shared clonotypes between healthy human individuals. Profiled with immunoSEQ multiplex PCR; TCRdb holds only in-frame clones, not every one. The sample has about 1.5 million clones; approximately 98% are singletons. The sample taken for sequencing was naive CD4+ T cells sorted from blood. Subset in this sample: CD45RA+ positively selected. The receptors come from a man under 40 in good health.

The rearrangement joins TRBV9 to TRBJ1-1, with TRBD1 matching 7 bases. With V trimmed by 0 bases and J by 2 bases, 10 bases remained unmatched. Per the germline V gene, CDR1 is SGDLS and CDR2 is YYNGEE. The CDR3 is 17 amino acids. CDR3: CASSVGIQGTDNTEAFF. In DNA, the CDR3 is TGTGCCAGCAGCGTAGGGATCCAGGGGACAGACAACACTGAAGCTTTCTTT.

J is TRBJ2-1 and V is TRBV4-2; no firm D call. Germline V gene data show CDR1 as LGHNA and CDR2 as YNFKEQ. The CDR3 loop spans 16 amino acids. V lost 4 bases and J lost 0, with 13 bases in between. The CDR3: CASSPLGLNSYNEQFF. The CDR3 DNA is TGTGCCAGCAGCCCGCTCGGCTTGAACTCCTACAATGAGCAGTTCTTC.

The chain has TRBV6-5 and TRBJ2-7; the match to TRBD1 covers 12 bases. The germline V gene has CDR1 MNHEY and CDR2 SVGAGI. V shed 1 base, J shed 7 bases, and the junction held 8 bases outside the gene matches. CDR3 size: 16 residues. CDR3: CASSYYRGQGAGEQYF. The CDR3 DNA reads TGTGCCAGCAGTTACTACCGGGGACAGGGGGCGGGAGAGCAGTACTTC.

The V and J genes are TRBV5-8 and TRBJ2-1; D is unclear. From germline, CDR1 is SGHTS and CDR2 YDEGEE. V lost 3 bases and J lost 9, with 13 bases in between. The CDR3 loop spans 13 amino acids. The CDR3 DNA is TGTGCCAGCAGCTCTAGGTCGCGGAGTGAGCAGTTCTTC. Protein product: CASSSRSRSEQFF.

The CDR3 DNA reads TGTGCCAGCAGCTTCGACAAGGGGAATTCACCCCTCCACTTT. Protein: CASSFDKGNSPLHF. The genes are TRBV7-9 and TRBJ1-6; D may be TRBD1 (5 bases). Germline CDR1 is SEHNR and CDR2 is FQNEAQ (reference sequence). This CDR3 has 14 residues. With 3 bases removed from V and 7 bases from J, the gap between germline ends came to 10 bases. Complete variable domain (other parts from reference TRBV7-9 and TRBJ1-6): DTGVSQNPRHKITKRGQNVTFRCDPISEHNRLYWYRQTLGQGPEFLTYFQNEAQLEKSRLLSDRFSAERPKGSFSTLEIQRTEQGDSAMYLCASSFDKGNSPLHFGNGTRLTVT.